This record concerns one T cell receptor (beta chain) sequence. The entry originates in a study of T-cell reconstitution after alpha-beta-depleted transplantation in children. The CDR3 loop spans 17 amino acids. CDR1 MNHEY and CDR2 SVGAGI come from the germline V gene. J was trimmed by 4 bases and V by 4 bases; bases with no gene match: 10. Library preparation (for TCRbeta) was performed with unique molecular identifiers. TCRdb called the PCR reads again in MiXCR, with one record for every CDR3 protein. The repertoire holds roughly 500,000 distinct CDR3 sequences, with 18% as singletons. V gene TRBV6-5 combines with J gene TRBJ2-1, with 10 bases fitting TRBD2. The sequences come from PBMCs from the stem cell graft donor, collected from the stem cell graft. The sequence was collected from a human donor who donated a stem cell graft to a child with acute lymphoblastic leukemia. The CDR3: CASSCSGGLAAYNEQFF. The CDR3, as DNA: TGTGCCAGCAGTTGTTCGGGTGGACTAGCGGCTTACAATGAGCAGTTCTTC.